One sample yielded the 17 T cell receptor beta chains listed below, sequenced in a study of Ad26.COV2.S vaccination and SARS-CoV-2 variants. Only in-frame clones appear in the TCRdb table, and some are missing; sequencing was by immunoSEQ multiplex PCR. The sample contains hundreds of thousands of clones, approximately 86% of which appear only once. The sample's treatment: roughly 20 received Ad26.COV2.S at low or high dose, single or two shots; 5 received placebo; per-sample allocation not given. Specimen acquisition occurred on day 63 following the initial vaccine or placebo injection. The material was peripheral blood, obtained in a trial of Ad26.COV2.S vaccine versus placebo. Every receptor here comes from a person aged 18-60 years who received the Ad26.COV2.S COVID-19 vaccine or a placebo.

The rearrangement uses TRBV19 and TRBJ1-4; D gene unclear. Germline V gene lookup returns CDR1 LNHDA and CDR2 SQIVND (reference sequence). V lost 3 bases to trimming and J lost 7 bases, with 12 bases between them. The CDR3 has 14 amino acids. The CDR3 region is CASSIRVNGEKLFF. CDR3 nucleotide sequence: TGTGCCAGTAGTATCCGGGTCAACGGTGAAAAACTGTTTTTT.

The V call is TRBV5-1, the J call TRBJ2-7, with 11 bases matching TRBD2. After removal of 0 bases from V and 2 bases from J, the junction contained 4 bases not matched to a gene. Germline V CDR1 and CDR2: SGHRS, YFSETQ. CDR3 length: 16 residues. CDR3 sequence: CASSLGLAGFPYEQYF. The CDR3 nucleotides read TGCGCCAGCAGCTTGGGACTAGCGGGATTTCCCTACGAGCAGTACTTC.

This chain connects TRBV30 to TRBJ1-1; no firm D call. CDR3 length: 12 residues. V was shortened by 2 bases and J by 1 base, with 5 bases between the two germline ends. Germline-derived CDR1 and CDR2 are GTSNPN and SVGIG (reference sequence). The CDR3 bases are TGTGCCTGGAGTAATGAGAACACTGAAGCTTTCTTT. Residues: CAWSNENTEAFF.

Concerning this clone: A much more abundant neighbour one base away suggests this may be a read error. Other DNA sequences within the sample encode an identical CDR3. The J gene is TRBJ2-1, the V gene TRBV19, with D uncertain. Germline values: CDR1 LNHDA, CDR2 SQIVND (reference sequence). There are 14 residues in the CDR3. The CDR3 is CASSNPWYPNEQFF. The DNA for the CDR3 is TGTGCCAGTAGTAACCCTTGGTACCCCAATGAGCAATTCTTC.

V usage is TRBV21-1 and J usage is TRBJ1-3. TRBV21-1 represents a pseudogene. This CDR3 region has 12 residues. CDR3 in amino acids: CASSLVFRTIYF. In DNA form, the CDR3 reads TGTGCCAGCAGCCTCGTTTTCCGCACCATATATTTT.

V and J are TRBV3-1 (or the pseudogene TRBV3-2) and TRBJ2-7; 11 positions agree with TRBD2. Losses at the gene ends were 4 bases for V and 2 bases for J; bases not matched to a gene: 7. Per the germline V gene, CDR1 is LGHDT and CDR2 is YNNKEL (reference sequence). This CDR3 region has 16 residues. The DNA for the CDR3 is TGTGCCAGCAGCCGTCGGGGACTAGCGGATGCCTACGAGCAGTACTTC. Translation: CASSRRGLADAYEQYF.

J is TRBJ2-1 and V is TRBV24-1; 7 bases line up with TRBD1. Trimming removed 6 bases from V and 7 bases from J; junction bases left unmatched: 8. CDR1 and CDR2 from the germline V gene are KGHDR and SFDVKD. The CDR3 totals 14 residues. CDR3 nucleotides: TGTGCCACCAGTACCAGGACAGGCTTTAATGAGCAGTTCTTC. Amino acids: CATSTRTGFNEQFF.

The J gene is TRBJ2-2, the V gene TRBV6-5, with D perhaps TRBD2 (6 bases). CDR3 length: 15 amino acids. The V gene's germline CDR1 is MNHEY and CDR2 SVGAGI. Trimming left V 5 bases short and J 4 bases short, with 14 bases between. CDR3 amino acids: CASSTAGLFTGELFF. In DNA form, the CDR3 reads TGTGCCAGCAGTACCGCGGGACTCTTCACCGGGGAGCTGTTTTTT.

This clone was seen just once. This sequence joins TRBV7-2 and TRBJ1-2; 8 positions agree with TRBD1. V was clipped by 5 bases and J by 4 bases; unmatched bases: 9. The length of the CDR3 is 15 residues. Germline CDR1 is SGHTA and CDR2 is FQGNSA. The DNA of the CDR3 is TGTGCCAGCAGCCCTCGGACAGGGAGTAGCTATGGCTACACCTTC. Its translation is CASSPRTGSSYGYTF.

V gene TRBV28 combines with J gene TRBJ2-1; the match to TRBD2 covers 9 bases. The CDR3 is 19 amino acids. Germline-derived CDR1 and CDR2 are MDHEN and SYDVKM. Trimming removed 6 bases from V and 2 bases from J; junction bases left unmatched: 17. CDR3 region: CASRTHSQTSGRPYNEQFF. CDR3 nucleotide sequence: TGTGCCAGCAGAACCCACTCCCAGACTAGCGGCCGACCCTACAATGAGCAGTTCTTC.

This clone was recorded at least ten times. The chain carries TRBV4-2 and TRBJ2-1; D assignment may be TRBD1 or TRBD2 (5 bases each). The germline V gene has CDR1 LGHNA and CDR2 YNFKEQ. The CDR3 has 13 amino acids. The V gene lost 4 bases and the J gene lost 8 bases, with 12 bases spanning the gap. The CDR3 loop is CASSRTRGDEQFF. The CDR3, as DNA: TGTGCCAGCAGCCGGACTCGGGGCGATGAGCAGTTCTTC.

The chain is built from TRBV4-3 and TRBJ2-3; D might be TRBD1 (5 bases). This CDR3 has 18 residues. Germline values: CDR1 LGHNA, CDR2 YSLEER. V dropped 0 bases and J dropped 2 bases, with 18 bases sitting between them. CDR3 nucleotides: TGCGCCAGCAGCCAAGATCTGAGTAGGGGCCTCTCCACAGATACGCAGTATTTT. It codes for CASSQDLSRGLSTDTQYF.

Only one count was recorded for this clone. J is TRBJ1-2 and V is TRBV19; a possible D gene is TRBD1 (6 bases). Germline assignment: CDR1 LNHDA and CDR2 SQIVND (reference sequence). This CDR3 contains 15 residues. V lost 7 bases and J 8 bases, leaving 23 bases between the germline ends. CDR3 DNA sequence: TGTGCCAGTATTGCCTCTGGCGGACAGCCCGGGGGCTACACCTTC. This translates into CASIASGGQPGGYTF.

The rearrangement joins TRBV19 to TRBJ2-2; no clear D gene. The V end lost 9 bases, the J end lost 3 bases, and 11 bases lay between the germline ends. Germline V gene lookup returns CDR1 LNHDA and CDR2 SQIVND (reference sequence). The CDR3 runs to 13 residues. CDR3 in amino acids: CASHTTDTGELFF. CDR3 DNA sequence: TGTGCCAGCCATACGACGGACACCGGGGAGCTGTTTTTT. The complete variable domain, with remaining parts taken from reference TRBV19 and TRBJ2-2, reads DGGITQSPKYLFRKEGQNVTLSCEQNLNHDAMYWYRQDPGQGLRLIYYSQIVNDFQKGDIAEGYSVSREKKESFPLTVTSAQKNPTAFYLCASHTTDTGELFFGEGSRLTVL.

In DNA form, the CDR3 reads TGTGCCCGAAGTGGCGGGAGGGCGTTCGAGCAGTACTTC. Translating gives CARSGGRAFEQYF. V and J are TRBV2 and TRBJ2-7, with 9 bases fitting TRBD2. Germline loops: CDR1 SNHLY, CDR2 FYNNEI. After removal of 11 bases from V and 6 bases from J, the junction contained 11 bases not matched to a gene. CDR3 length: 13 residues.

The rearrangement links TRBV2 to TRBJ2-1, with 8 bases lining up with TRBD2. The CDR3 covers 16 residues. J lost 7 bases, V lost 6 bases, and 14 bases had no gene match. Looked up from germline, CDR1 is SNHLY and CDR2 is FYNNEI. CDR3: CASRYGLAQYGNEQFF. For the CDR3, the DNA is TGTGCCAGCAGATACGGACTAGCTCAATACGGGAATGAGCAGTTCTTC.

Here the CDR3 reads CASSPDRYEQYF. The CDR3 region has the DNA TGTGCCAGCAGCCCTGACAGATACGAGCAGTACTTC. The genes are TRBV27 and TRBJ2-7; D is perhaps TRBD1 (5 bases). The germline V and J ends were trimmed by 6 bases and 4 bases, with 10 bases remaining between them. This CDR3 has 12 amino acids. The germline gives CDR1 MNHEY, CDR2 SMNVEV (reference sequence).